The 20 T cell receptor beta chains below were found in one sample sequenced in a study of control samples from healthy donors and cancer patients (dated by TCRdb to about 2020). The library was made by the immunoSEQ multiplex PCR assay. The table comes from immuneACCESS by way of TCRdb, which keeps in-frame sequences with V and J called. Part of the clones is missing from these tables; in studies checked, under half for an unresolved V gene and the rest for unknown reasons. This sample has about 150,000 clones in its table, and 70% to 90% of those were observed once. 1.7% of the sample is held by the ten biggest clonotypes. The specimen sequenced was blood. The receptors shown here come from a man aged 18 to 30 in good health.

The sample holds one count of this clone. The CDR3 protein is CASTLMGRGGYTF. In nucleotides, the CDR3 is TGTGCCAGCACCCTGATGGGGCGCGGCGGCTACACCTTC. This sequence joins TRBV28 and TRBJ1-2, with D perhaps TRBD1 (5 bases). This CDR3 spans 13 amino acids. CDR1 and CDR2 (germline): MDHEN, SYDVKM. The germline V and J ends were trimmed by 7 bases and 8 bases, with 17 bases remaining between them.

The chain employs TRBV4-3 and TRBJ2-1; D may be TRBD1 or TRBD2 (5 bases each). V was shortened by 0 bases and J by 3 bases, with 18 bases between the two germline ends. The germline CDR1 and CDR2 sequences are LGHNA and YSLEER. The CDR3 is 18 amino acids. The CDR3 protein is CASSQESSGTGRYNEQFF. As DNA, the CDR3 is TGCGCCAGCAGCCAAGAGAGTTCAGGGACGGGGCGCTACAATGAGCAGTTCTTC.

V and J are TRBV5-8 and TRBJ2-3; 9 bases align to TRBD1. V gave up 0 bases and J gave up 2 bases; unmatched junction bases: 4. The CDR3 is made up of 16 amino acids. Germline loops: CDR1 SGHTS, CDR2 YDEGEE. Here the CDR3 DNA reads TGTGCCAGCAGCTTGGGGGACAGGGCTCTCACAGATACGCAGTATTTT. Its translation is CASSLGDRALTDTQYF.

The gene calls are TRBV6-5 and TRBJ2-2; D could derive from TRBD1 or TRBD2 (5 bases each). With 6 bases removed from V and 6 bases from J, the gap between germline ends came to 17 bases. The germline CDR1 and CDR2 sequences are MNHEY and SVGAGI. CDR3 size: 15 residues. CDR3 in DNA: TGTGCCAGCAGCGGGCGGACCCGGGGACCCGGGGAGCTGTTTTTT. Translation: CASSGRTRGPGELFF.

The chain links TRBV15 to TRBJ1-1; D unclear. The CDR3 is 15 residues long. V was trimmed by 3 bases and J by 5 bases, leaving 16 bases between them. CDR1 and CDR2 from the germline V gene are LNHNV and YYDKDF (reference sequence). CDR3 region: CATSSADWVDTEAFF. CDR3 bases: TGTGCCACCAGCAGTGCCGACTGGGTAGATACTGAAGCTTTCTTT.

The CDR3, as DNA: TGTGCCAGCAGCTTAGACCAAGAGACCCAGTACTTC. Translating it yields CASSLDQETQYF. The chain is built from TRBV7-3 and TRBJ2-5; D gene uncertain. CDR1 and CDR2 (germline): SGHTA, FQGTGA. Trimming took 2 bases from V and 0 from J, leaving 1 base between them. The CDR3 runs 12 residues.

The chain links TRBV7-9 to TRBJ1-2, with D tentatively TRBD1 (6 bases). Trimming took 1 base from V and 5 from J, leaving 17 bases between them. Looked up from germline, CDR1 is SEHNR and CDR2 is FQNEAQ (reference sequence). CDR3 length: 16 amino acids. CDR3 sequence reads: CASSLGGARGWYGYTF. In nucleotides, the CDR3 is TGTGCCAGCAGCTTAGGAGGGGCCAGGGGATGGTATGGCTACACCTTC.

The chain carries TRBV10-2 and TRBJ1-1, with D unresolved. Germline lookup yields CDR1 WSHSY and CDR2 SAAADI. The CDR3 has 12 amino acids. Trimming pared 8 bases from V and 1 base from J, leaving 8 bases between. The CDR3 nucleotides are TGCGCCAGCGGGAACCCGAACACTGAAGCTTTCTTT. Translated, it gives CASGNPNTEAFF.

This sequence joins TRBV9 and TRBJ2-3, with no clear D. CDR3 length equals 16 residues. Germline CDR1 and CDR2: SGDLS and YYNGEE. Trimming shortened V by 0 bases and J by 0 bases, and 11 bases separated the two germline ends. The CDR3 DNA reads TGTGCCAGCAGCGTAGCATTGTACTCTAGCACAGATACGCAGTATTTT. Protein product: CASSVALYSSTDTQYF.

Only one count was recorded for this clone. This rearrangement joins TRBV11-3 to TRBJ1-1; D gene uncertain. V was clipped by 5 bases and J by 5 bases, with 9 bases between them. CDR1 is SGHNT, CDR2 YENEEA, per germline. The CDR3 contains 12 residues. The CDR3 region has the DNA TGTGCCAGCAGCAACAGCGGTACTGAAGCTTTCTTT. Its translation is CASSNSGTEAFF.

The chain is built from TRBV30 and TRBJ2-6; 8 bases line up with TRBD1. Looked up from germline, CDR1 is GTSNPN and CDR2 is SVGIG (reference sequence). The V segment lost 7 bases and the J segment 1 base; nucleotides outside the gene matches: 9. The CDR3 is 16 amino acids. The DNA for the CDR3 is TGTGCCTCCCCCCAGGGGGCTAAATCTGGGGCCAACGTCCTGACTTTC. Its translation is CASPQGAKSGANVLTF.

The CDR3, as DNA: TGTGCCAGCAGCCAAGACGGGACTAGACCCTACGAGCAGTACTTC. Translated: CASSQDGTRPYEQYF. V is TRBV4-2 and J is TRBJ2-7; 8 bases map to TRBD2. Losses at the gene ends were 0 bases for V and 2 bases for J; bases not matched to a gene: 3. Germline CDR1 LGHNA, CDR2 YNFKEQ. The CDR3 contains 15 residues.

Here the CDR3 DNA reads TGTGCCAGCAGTTTTTTGGGGGGGGCCTACGAGCAGTACTTC. Residues: CASSFLGGAYEQYF. The chain is built from TRBV27 and TRBJ2-7; TRBD2 matches 7 bases. In germline, CDR1 is MNHEY, CDR2 SMNVEV (reference sequence). Trimming took 3 bases from V and 2 from J; bases not matched to a gene: 4. The CDR3 has 14 residues.

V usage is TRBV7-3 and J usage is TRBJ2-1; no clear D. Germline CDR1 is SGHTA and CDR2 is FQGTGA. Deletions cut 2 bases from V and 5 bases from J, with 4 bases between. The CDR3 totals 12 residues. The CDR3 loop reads CASSLDDNEQFF. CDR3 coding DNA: TGTGCCAGCAGCTTAGACGACAATGAGCAGTTCTTC.

The chain's CDR3 is CASSQAGGNTEAFF. In DNA form, the CDR3 reads TGTGCCAGCAGCCAAGCAGGGGGGAACACTGAAGCTTTCTTT. This sequence joins TRBV3-1 (or the pseudogene TRBV3-2) and TRBJ1-1; 7 positions match TRBD1. The CDR3 loop spans 14 amino acids. V trimming: 1 base; J trimming: 1 base; junction bases outside the gene matches: 0. CDR1 and CDR2 (germline): LGHDT, YNNKEL (reference sequence).

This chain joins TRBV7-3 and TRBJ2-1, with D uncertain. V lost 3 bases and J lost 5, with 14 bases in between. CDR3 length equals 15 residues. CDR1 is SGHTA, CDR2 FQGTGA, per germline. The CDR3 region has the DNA TGTGCCAGCAGCTTTCCGGGCGGTTCCCACAATGAGCAGTTCTTC. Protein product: CASSFPGGSHNEQFF. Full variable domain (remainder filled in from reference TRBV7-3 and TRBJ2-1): GAGVSQTPSNKVTEKGKYVELRCDPISGHTALYWYRQSLGQGPEFLIYFQGTGAADDSGLPNDRFFAVRPEGSVSTLKIQRTERGDSAVYLCASSFPGGSHNEQFFGPGTRLTVL.

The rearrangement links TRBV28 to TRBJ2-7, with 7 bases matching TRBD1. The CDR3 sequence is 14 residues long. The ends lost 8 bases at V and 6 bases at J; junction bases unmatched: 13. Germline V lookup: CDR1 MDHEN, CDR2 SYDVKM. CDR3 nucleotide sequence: TGTGCCAGCGGGGCGGCCGATTGGGACAGCGAGCAGTACTTC. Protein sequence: CASGAADWDSEQYF.

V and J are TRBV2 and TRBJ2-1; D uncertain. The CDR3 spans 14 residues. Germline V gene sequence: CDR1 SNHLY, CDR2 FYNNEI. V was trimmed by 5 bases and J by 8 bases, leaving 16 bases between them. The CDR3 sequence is CASSPGSGNDEQFF. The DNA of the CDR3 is TGTGCCAGCAGTCCCGGGTCAGGTAACGATGAGCAGTTCTTC.

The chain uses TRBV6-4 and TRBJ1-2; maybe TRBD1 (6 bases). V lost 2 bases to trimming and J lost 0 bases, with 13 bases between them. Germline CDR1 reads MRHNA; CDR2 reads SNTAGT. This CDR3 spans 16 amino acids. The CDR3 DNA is TGTGCCAGCAGTGACGGGCCCGGGACAACTAACTATGGCTACACCTTC. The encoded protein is CASSDGPGTTNYGYTF.

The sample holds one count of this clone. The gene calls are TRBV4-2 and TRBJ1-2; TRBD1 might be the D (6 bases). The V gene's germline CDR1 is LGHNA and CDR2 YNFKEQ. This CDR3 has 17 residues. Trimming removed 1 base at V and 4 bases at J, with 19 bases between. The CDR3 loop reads CASSQGSLLTGRYGYTF. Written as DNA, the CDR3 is TGTGCCAGCAGCCAAGGCTCCCTCCTAACAGGGCGCTATGGCTACACCTTC.